This is a list of T cell receptor beta chains from one sample in a study of patients and donors after allogeneic stem cell transplantation. TCRdb independently ran MiXCR on the RT-PCR reads; one entry per CDR3 protein. The data contain about 230,000 distinct CDR3 sequences, around 14% of them singletons. The sequenced sample was blood, either unsorted or a sorted T cell fraction (not recorded which). Every receptor here comes from a human donor who was either an allogeneic HSCT recipient or a stem cell or donor lymphocyte infusion donor (not recorded which). It is not recorded whose cells these are; they may come from a transplant donor. The CDR3 runs from the conserved cysteine through the conserved F or W. Rows give clone size only sometimes, using once, few, many, or a class for an expanded clone.

j_call: TRBJ1-4; clone_size: -; v_call: TRBV20-1; cdr3_aa: CSASGGGTTTNEKLFF
j_call: TRBJ1-1; clone_size: -; v_call: TRBV23-1; cdr3_aa: CATLHLRQGGEAFF
j_call: TRBJ2-2; clone_size: -; v_call: TRBV4-3; cdr3_aa: CASSQDLAGLSGELFF
j_call: TRBJ2-5; clone_size: few; v_call: TRBV2; cdr3_aa: CASSKNDRGETQYF
j_call: TRBJ1-2; clone_size: -; v_call: TRBV6-5; cdr3_aa: CASSSNRDSYGYTF
j_call: TRBJ2-2; clone_size: -; v_call: TRBV30; cdr3_aa: CAWSPGGTGELFF
j_call: TRBJ2-2; clone_size: -; v_call: TRBV6-1; cdr3_aa: CASSVLLPGELFF
j_call: TRBJ1-2; clone_size: -; v_call: TRBV28; cdr3_aa: CASYSGGIYGYTF
j_call: TRBJ2-2; clone_size: few; v_call: TRBV24-1; cdr3_aa: CATSDLRGISTGELFF
j_call: TRBJ2-2; clone_size: many; v_call: TRBV6-5; cdr3_aa: CASSYSPTRITGAGELFF
j_call: TRBJ1-1; clone_size: -; v_call: TRBV12-3/TRBV12-4; cdr3_aa: CASSLVTDGEAFF
j_call: TRBJ1-2; clone_size: few; v_call: TRBV12-3/TRBV12-4; cdr3_aa: CASSLASQGNYGYTF
j_call: TRBJ1-3; clone_size: many; v_call: TRBV4-3; cdr3_aa: CASSQELGIPQIF
j_call: TRBJ2-1; clone_size: -; v_call: TRBV6-2/TRBV6-3; cdr3_aa: CASIQASYNEQFF
j_call: TRBJ1-4; clone_size: -; v_call: TRBV12-3/TRBV12-4; cdr3_aa: CASTSTGNGEKLFF
j_call: TRBJ1-2; clone_size: few; v_call: TRBV4-2; cdr3_aa: CASSQDWDRGDYGYTF
j_call: TRBJ2-2; clone_size: many; v_call: TRBV5-6; cdr3_aa: CASSLEQGNTGELFF
j_call: TRBJ2-1; clone_size: many; v_call: TRBV5-1; cdr3_aa: CASSFTPGQATEQFF
j_call: TRBJ2-5; clone_size: few; v_call: TRBV29-1; cdr3_aa: CSVEGPDTGGTQYF
j_call: TRBJ2-7; clone_size: -; v_call: TRBV20-1; cdr3_aa: CSASRQVNSYEQYF
j_call: TRBJ2-3; clone_size: few; v_call: TRBV6-1; cdr3_aa: CASSQGLAGPTDTQYF
j_call: TRBJ2-1; clone_size: many; v_call: TRBV2; cdr3_aa: CASKVDRVNNEQFF
j_call: TRBJ1-2; clone_size: many; v_call: TRBV7-2; cdr3_aa: CASSPTGGYGYTF
j_call: TRBJ2-5; clone_size: few; v_call: TRBV6-2/TRBV6-3; cdr3_aa: CASSYGQGTVPQETQYF
j_call: TRBJ2-3; clone_size: few; v_call: TRBV5-6; cdr3_aa: CASSGISDTQYF
j_call: TRBJ1-2; clone_size: -; v_call: TRBV20-1; cdr3_aa: CSAINRALGGYTF
j_call: TRBJ2-1; clone_size: few; v_call: TRBV7-3; cdr3_aa: CASSLNSGAGVYNEQFF
j_call: TRBJ1-4; clone_size: -; v_call: TRBV7-9; cdr3_aa: CASSLAKPGGSEKLFF